A single sample gave rise to the 14 T cell receptor beta chains below, sequenced in a study of blood T cells in healthy people across ages. A second 7 to 11 cycle PCR used barcoded and J-beta primers. TCRdb processed the 5' RACE reads anew with MiXCR; each CDR3 protein has one entry. The sample records around 580,000 distinct CDR3 sequences, around 50% being singletons. The specimen sequenced was blood. These TCRs come from a man of 80 years or more in good health.

For this clonotype: The junction departs from the called germline gene at one end, perhaps through a read error. This chain joins TRBV7-2 and TRBJ2-3; D call uncertain. This CDR3 is built from 14 residues. Germline CDR1 and CDR2: SGHTA and FQGNSA. The CDR3 protein is CASSFELSTDTQYF. The CDR3 DNA is TGTGCCAGCAGCTTCGAACTAAGCACGGATACGCAGTATTTT.

The CDR3 is CASSKGRAGDNEQFF. CDR3 DNA sequence: TGTGCCAGCAGTAAAGGACGAGCGGGGGACAATGAGCAGTTCTTC. This chain uses TRBV6-6 with TRBJ2-1; 8 bases match TRBD2. Germline lookup yields CDR1 MNHNY and CDR2 SVGAGI (reference sequence). This CDR3 region has 15 residues. V lost 5 bases to trimming and J lost 5 bases; unmatched junction nucleotides: 8.

The chain recombines TRBV10-3 with TRBJ1-2; 7 nucleotides agree with TRBD1. Germline trimming cut 7 bases from V and 4 bases from J; bases unmatched to any gene: 6. This CDR3 has 13 amino acids. Germline lookup yields CDR1 ENHRY and CDR2 SYGVKD. CDR3 amino acids: CAITLGQSYGYTF. Written as DNA, the CDR3 is TGTGCCATCACGTTGGGACAGAGCTATGGCTACACCTTC.

The chain couples TRBV9 to TRBJ2-3; 16 positions agree with TRBD2. The CDR3 is 19 residues long. V trimming: 3 bases; J trimming: 3 bases; junction bases outside the gene matches: 10. The germline V gene encodes CDR1 SGDLS and CDR2 YYNGEE. The CDR3, as DNA: TGTGCCAGCAGCGGACCATCCGGGACTAGCGGGAGGGCGACAGATACGCAGTATTTT. It is translated as CASSGPSGTSGRATDTQYF.

The sample holds one count of this clonotype. The rearrangement joins TRBV7-8 to TRBJ2-2, with a tentative D call TRBD2 (6 bases). V dropped 2 bases and J dropped 7 bases, with 11 bases sitting between them. CDR3 length: 14 amino acids. Looked up from germline, CDR1 is SGHVS and CDR2 is FQNEAQ. CDR3 DNA: TGTGCCAGCAGCTTAAGGGAGGTCAACGGGGAGCTGTTTTTT. Amino acids: CASSLREVNGELFF.

This clonotype occurred once. The junction and the germline gene differ at one end; a read error may be behind it. V gene TRBV6-5 combines with J gene TRBJ1-2; D is ambiguous. CDR3 length equals 13 residues. Germline V gene lookup returns CDR1 MNHEY and CDR2 SVGAGI. The CDR3 nucleotides read TGTGCCAGCAGTGACTCGAGAGGATCTGGCTACACCTTC. It codes for CASSDSRGSGYTF.

The chain is built from TRBV29-1 and TRBJ2-1; either TRBD1 or TRBD2 may fit D (5 bases each). The CDR3 is 20 residues long. CDR1 is SQVTM and CDR2 is ANQGSEA in the germline V gene. V was trimmed by 6 bases and J by 3 bases, leaving 33 bases between them. The DNA of the CDR3 is TGCAGCGTCGAGCGACGGGGACCGGGTCTTAGTTCTTGGGACTACAATGAGCAGTTCTTC. It codes for CSVERRGPGLSSWDYNEQFF.

Remarks on this clonotype: A much larger clone differs from this one at a single base, so this may be a read error. The chain links TRBV6-6 to TRBJ1-6; the D is unclear. Germline-derived CDR1 and CDR2 are MNHNY and SVGAGI (reference sequence). This CDR3 is built from 15 residues. CDR3 protein: CVSMARITYNSPLHF. As DNA, the CDR3 is TGTGTCAGCATGGCCCGGATTACCTATAATTCACCCCTCCACTTT.

The V and J genes are TRBV7-9 and TRBJ2-5, with D perhaps assigned TRBD1 or TRBD2 (5 bases each). V lost 5 bases and J 5 bases, leaving 15 bases between the germline ends. CDR3 length: 14 amino acids. Germline CDR1 and CDR2: SEHNR and FQNEAQ (reference sequence). CDR3 residues: CASSRGDGSETQYF. The CDR3 DNA reads TGTGCCAGCAGCCGTGGGGACGGGTCGGAGACCCAGTACTTC.

The chain uses TRBV5-1 and TRBJ2-1; 11 bases line up with TRBD2. The germline CDR1 and CDR2 sequences are SGHRS and YFSETQ. The CDR3 has 17 residues. With V trimmed by 0 bases and J by 6 bases, 8 bases remained unmatched. CDR3 protein: CASSLVSGTSGSNEQFF. In nucleotides, the CDR3 is TGCGCCAGCAGCTTGGTCTCGGGTACTAGCGGGAGCAATGAGCAGTTCTTC.

Only a few counts were recorded for this clonotype. The V and J genes are TRBV12-3 or TRBV12-4 and TRBJ2-7; 14 nucleotides align to TRBD2. The CDR3 is made up of 16 amino acids. V was pared by 5 bases and J by 2 bases, with 5 bases of the junction left unmatched. CDR3: CASSATSGRGTYEQYF. The CDR3 DNA reads as TGTGCCAGCAGTGCGACTAGCGGGAGGGGGACCTACGAGCAGTACTTC.

The chain carries TRBV4-3 and TRBJ2-3, with D perhaps assigned TRBD1 or TRBD2 (5 bases each). Germline V lookup: CDR1 LGHNA, CDR2 YSLEER. The ends were cut back, 1 base at V and 4 bases at J, with 18 bases in the middle. CDR3 size: 17 residues. The CDR3 here is CASSQVLGDLLPDTQYF. In DNA, the CDR3 is TGCGCCAGCAGCCAAGTCCTTGGGGACCTCCTCCCAGATACGCAGTATTTT.

In this sample, this clonotype turned up many times. This chain connects TRBV7-2 to TRBJ2-1, with D possibly being TRBD2 (5 bases). CDR3 length: 15 amino acids. Looked up from germline, CDR1 is SGHTA and CDR2 is FQGNSA. The V end lost 3 bases, the J end lost 6 bases, and 15 bases lay between the germline ends. CDR3 residues: CASSLSSGPPNEQFF. The CDR3, as DNA: TGTGCCAGCAGCTTGAGCAGCGGACCTCCCAATGAGCAGTTCTTC.

The genes are TRBV10-3 and TRBJ2-3; 8 bases are shared with TRBD1. The CDR3 consists of 14 residues. J lost 2 bases, V lost 10 bases, and 8 bases had no gene match. The germline V gene has CDR1 ENHRY and CDR2 SYGVKD. The CDR3: CATGQGGITDTQYF. CDR3 DNA sequence: TGTGCCACCGGACAGGGAGGAATCACAGATACGCAGTATTTT.